This is a list of T cell receptor beta chains from one sample in a study of patients and donors after allogeneic stem cell transplantation. TCRdb re-called the RT-PCR reads through MiXCR, storing one row per CDR3 protein. Among about 960,000 distinct CDR3 sequences, more than 15% were seen once, and the ten largest hold 6%. Sequenced: blood, either unsorted or a sorted T cell fraction (not recorded which). These receptors all stem from a human donor who was either an allogeneic HSCT recipient or a stem cell or donor lymphocyte infusion donor (not recorded which). It is not recorded whose cells these are; they may come from a transplant donor. Both conserved end residues are part of each CDR3. Each record gives: clone size, J gene, D gene, V gene, CDR3 DNA, CDR3 protein. A D gene is named only where the DNA matches it firmly. The listing skips clone size in some rows; elsewhere it reads once, few, many or a size class.

>NA|TRBJ1-6|NA|TRBV20-1
TGCAGTGCTAGAACAGGGTCTATTGGTTCACCCCTCCACTTT
CSARTGSIGSPLHF
>NA|TRBJ2-6|NA|TRBV5-1
TGCGCCAGCAGCCCCCTTCTATTCCGGGACTCAAACTCTGGGGCCAACGTCCTGACTTTC
CASSPLLFRDSNSGANVLTF
>few|TRBJ2-7|TRBD1|TRBV28
TGTGCCAGCAGTTTCTACCGGACAGGGACCCCCTACGAGCAGTACTTC
CASSFYRTGTPYEQYF
>few|TRBJ1-2|NA|TRBV28
TGTGCCACTTCAGGGAACTATGGCTACACCTTC
CATSGNYGYTF
>NA|TRBJ2-1|TRBD2|TRBV9
TGTGCCAGCAGCGTAGAGACTAGCGGAAATGAGCAGTTCTTC
CASSVETSGNEQFF
>NA|TRBJ1-4|TRBD1|TRBV6-1
TGTGCCAGCAGTGATCTTCGGGACAGAAGTGAAAAACTGTTTTTT
CASSDLRDRSEKLFF
>NA|TRBJ2-1|NA|TRBV15
TGTGCCACCAGCAGAGATCGCGGGGCTACGAACAATGAGCAGTTCTTC
CATSRDRGATNNEQFF
>few|TRBJ1-5|NA|TRBV7-9
TGTGCCAGCAGCTTACGATCCGGTAAGAGCAATCAGCCCCAGCATTTT
CASSLRSGKSNQPQHF
>NA|TRBJ2-1|NA|TRBV12-3/TRBV12-4
TGTGCCAGCAGTGTTGGACTCCCCTGGGATGAGCAGTTCTTC
CASSVGLPWDEQFF
>few|TRBJ1-6|NA|TRBV29-1
TGCAGCGTTGAGGTAGGGGGGAATTCACCCCTCCACTTT
CSVEVGGNSPLHF
>NA|TRBJ2-7|NA|TRBV7-2
TGTGCCAGCAGCTTAGGGGGGAAGGGCGAGCAGTACTTC
CASSLGGKGEQYF
>few|TRBJ2-1|NA|TRBV5-1
TGCGCCAGCAGCGTAAACATGAATGAGCAGTTCTTC
CASSVNMNEQFF
>few|TRBJ2-7|NA|TRBV27
TGTGCCAGCAGTTTATCGGGGGTAGGGATTCCTTACGAGCAGTACTTC
CASSLSGVGIPYEQYF
>NA|TRBJ1-1|NA|TRBV5-1
TGCGCCAGCAGTGAACAGGGTCGCACTGAAGCTTTCTTT
CASSEQGRTEAFF
>few|TRBJ2-7|NA|TRBV5-4
TGTGCCAGCAGCTTGGAGGCGTGGGGAGTTCCCTACGAGCAGTACTTC
CASSLEAWGVPYEQYF
>few|TRBJ2-1|TRBD2|TRBV7-3
TGTGCCAGCAGCTACGATGGGAGGGGTGAGCAGTTCTTC
CASSYDGRGEQFF
>NA|TRBJ2-1|NA|TRBV7-2
TGTGCCAGCAGCTTAGGTCCGGGGTCCTACTACAATGAGCAGTTCTTC
CASSLGPGSYYNEQFF
>few|TRBJ1-5|TRBD1|TRBV10-2
TGCGCCAGCCGAGTCCGACAGGGGAACAATCAGCCCCAGCATTTT
CASRVRQGNNQPQHF
>NA|TRBJ1-3|NA|TRBV12-3/TRBV12-4
TGTGCCAGCAGTTTACGGGGGGAGGGAAACACCATATATTTT
CASSLRGEGNTIYF
>NA|TRBJ2-1|NA|TRBV6-1
TGTGCCAGCAGTGGACCAGAGCGGAGGGATGTCACTGAGCAGTTCTTC
CASSGPERRDVTEQFF
>NA|TRBJ1-6|TRBD1|TRBV29-1
TGCAGCGTTGAGACAGGGGACAGTAATTCACCCCTCCACTTT
CSVETGDSNSPLHF
>few|TRBJ2-7|NA|TRBV9
TGTGCCAGCAGCGTAGCGAGTACTCCCTCCTACTACGAGCAGTACTTC
CASSVASTPSYYEQYF
>few|TRBJ2-6|NA|TRBV12-3/TRBV12-4
TGTGCCAGCAGCCTTCAGGGAGGAACAGGCAACGTCCTGACTTTC
CASSLQGGTGNVLTF
>few|TRBJ2-5|TRBD2|TRBV7-2
TGTGCCAGCAGCTTAGGGTCCAAGCGGGGAATGGAGACCCAGTACTTC
CASSLGSKRGMETQYF
>few|TRBJ2-3|NA|TRBV7-2
TGTGCCAGCAGAAATTACAGGGCGCAGCAGTATTTT
CASRNYRAQQYF
>NA|TRBJ2-7|TRBD2|TRBV27
TGTGCCAGCAGTCCTCCGGGACTAGCGGGTTATGCCTACGAGCAGTACTTC
CASSPPGLAGYAYEQYF
>few|TRBJ2-3|TRBD2|TRBV5-1
TGCGCCAGCAGCTTGGGCTTGCTGGAGCGGGAAGAGGCAGATACGCAGTATTTT
CASSLGLLEREEADTQYF
>NA|TRBJ1-1|TRBD1|TRBV19
TGTGCCAGTATTGGGAGGGGGCCGGACACTGAAGCTTTCTTT
CASIGRGPDTEAFF
>few|TRBJ2-7|TRBD2|TRBV7-7
TGTGCCAGCAGCCCGGGGGGTAGCGGCGCCTACGAGCAGTACTTC
CASSPGGSGAYEQYF
>NA|TRBJ2-7|NA|TRBV6-1
TGTGCCAGCAGGGCTAGCGTCTCCTACGAGCAGTACTTC
CASRASVSYEQYF
>few|TRBJ2-4|NA|TRBV5-1
TGCGCCAGCAGCAGGAACCGTGAGACCAAAAACATTCAGTACTTC
CASSRNRETKNIQYF